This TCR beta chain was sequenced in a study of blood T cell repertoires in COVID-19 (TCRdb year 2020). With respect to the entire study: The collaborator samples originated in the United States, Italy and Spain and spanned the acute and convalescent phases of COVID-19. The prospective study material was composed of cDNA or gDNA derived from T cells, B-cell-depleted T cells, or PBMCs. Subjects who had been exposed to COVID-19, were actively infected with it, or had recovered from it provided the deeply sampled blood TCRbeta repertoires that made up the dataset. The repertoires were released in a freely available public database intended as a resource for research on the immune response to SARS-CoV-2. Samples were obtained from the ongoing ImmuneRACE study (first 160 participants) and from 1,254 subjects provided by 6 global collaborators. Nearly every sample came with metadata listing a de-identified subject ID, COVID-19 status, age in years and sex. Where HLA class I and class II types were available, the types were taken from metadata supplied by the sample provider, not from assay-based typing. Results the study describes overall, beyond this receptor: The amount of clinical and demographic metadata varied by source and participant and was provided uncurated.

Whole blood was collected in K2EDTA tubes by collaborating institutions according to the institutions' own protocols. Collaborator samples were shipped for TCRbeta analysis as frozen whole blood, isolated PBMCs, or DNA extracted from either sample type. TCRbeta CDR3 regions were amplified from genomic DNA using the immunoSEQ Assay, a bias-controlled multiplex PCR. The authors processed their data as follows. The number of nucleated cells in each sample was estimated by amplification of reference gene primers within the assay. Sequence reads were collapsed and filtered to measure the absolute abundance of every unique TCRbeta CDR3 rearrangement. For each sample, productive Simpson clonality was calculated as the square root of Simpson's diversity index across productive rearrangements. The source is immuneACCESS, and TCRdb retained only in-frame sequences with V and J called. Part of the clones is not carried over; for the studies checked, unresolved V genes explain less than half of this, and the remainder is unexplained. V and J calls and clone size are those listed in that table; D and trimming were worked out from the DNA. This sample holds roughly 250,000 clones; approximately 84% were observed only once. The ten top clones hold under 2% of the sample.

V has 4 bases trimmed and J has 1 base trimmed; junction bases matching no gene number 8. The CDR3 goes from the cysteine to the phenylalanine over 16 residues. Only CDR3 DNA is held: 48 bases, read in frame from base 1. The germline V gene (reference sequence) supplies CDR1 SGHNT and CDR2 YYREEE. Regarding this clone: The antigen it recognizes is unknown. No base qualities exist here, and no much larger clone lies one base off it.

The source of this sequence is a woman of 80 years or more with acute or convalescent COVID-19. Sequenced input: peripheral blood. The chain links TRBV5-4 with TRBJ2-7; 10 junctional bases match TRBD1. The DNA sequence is TGTGCCAGCAGCCCCGGGACAGGGGTCTCATCCTACGAGCAGTACTTC. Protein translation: CASSPGTGVSSYEQYF.